These 14 T cell receptor beta chains share one sample of origin, sequenced in a study of naive and memory T cell subsets. The beta constant-region primer was an equimolar mix of two oligonucleotides covering TRBC1 and TRBC2. One entry per CDR3 protein, called by TCRdb with MiXCR from the UMI-ligation and nested PCR reads. The sample lists around 90,000 distinct CDR3 sequences; 7% to 7.5% were seen once. Sequencing was performed on central memory CD4+ T cells from blood. The origin of the receptors is a human donor in good health.

V usage is TRBV4-2 and J usage is TRBJ2-7, with TRBD2 identical over 9 bases. V lost 4 bases, J lost 2 bases, and 9 bases stayed unmatched. The CDR3 is 16 residues long. Germline assignment: CDR1 LGHNA and CDR2 YNFKEQ. The CDR3 DNA reads TGTGCCAGCAGCCCGTCTCTAGCGGGGACCACCTACGAGCAGTACTTC. This codes for CASSPSLAGTTYEQYF.

This clonotype was found many times. The genes are TRBV7-3 and TRBJ1-2, with 7 bases identical to TRBD1. Germline V CDR1 and CDR2: SGHTA, FQGTGA. Germline trimming cut 5 bases from V and 4 bases from J; bases unmatched to any gene: 16. The CDR3 loop spans 17 amino acids. Here the CDR3 DNA reads TGTGCCAGCAGCCAAAACCCACCGGGACAGAGTCCCTATGGCTACACCTTC. Its protein is CASSQNPPGQSPYGYTF.

This clonotype showed up just a few times. The rearrangement uses TRBV2 and TRBJ2-2, with D unresolved. The germline V gene has CDR1 SNHLY and CDR2 FYNNEI. The CDR3 has 16 amino acids. V was trimmed by 6 bases and J by 0 bases, leaving 14 bases between them. The CDR3 reads CASRKLGTTNTGELFF. The DNA for the CDR3 is TGTGCCAGCAGGAAGCTAGGAACTACGAACACCGGGGAGCTGTTTTTT. Full variable domain (rest looked up from reference TRBV2 and TRBJ2-2): EPEVTQTPSHQVTQMGQEVILRCVPISNHLYFYWYRQILGQKVEFLVSFYNNEISEKSEIFDDQFSVERPDGSNFTLKIRSTKLEDSAMYFCASRKLGTTNTGELFFGEGSRLTVL.

The V gene is TRBV29-1, the J gene TRBJ2-7; 9 bases agree with TRBD2. The CDR3 has 13 amino acids. The germline gives CDR1 SQVTM, CDR2 ANQGSEA. V dropped 4 bases and J dropped 3; count of bases not matched to a gene: 4. CDR3 coding DNA: TGCAGCGTTGGAAGCGGGGGGCGCTACGAGCAGTACTTC. Translating it yields CSVGSGGRYEQYF.

This clonotype was recorded at least ten times. The chain couples TRBV5-5 to TRBJ1-3; the D is unclear. CDR1 is SGHKS, CDR2 YYEKEE, per germline (reference sequence). Trimming left V 1 base short and J 2 bases short, with 7 bases between. The CDR3 sequence is 14 residues long. The CDR3 DNA is TGTGCCAGCAGCTTGAATCCGGCTGGAAACACCATATATTTT. This encodes CASSLNPAGNTIYF. The entire variable domain, with the rest obtained from reference TRBV5-5 and TRBJ1-3, is as follows: DAGVTQSPTHLIKTRGQQVTLRCSPISGHKSVSWYQQVLGQGPQFIFQYYEKEERGRGNFPDRFSARQFPNYSSELNVNALLLGDSALYLCASSLNPAGNTIYFGEGSWLTVV.

V gene TRBV5-5 combines with J gene TRBJ2-2; the D is unclear. V was cut by 2 bases and J by 0 bases, with 14 bases left in between. There are 17 residues in the CDR3. The germline CDR1 and CDR2 sequences are SGHKS and YYEKEE (reference sequence). The CDR3 DNA reads TGTGCCAGCAGCTTACGAAGGGCCTTGGCGAACACCGGGGAGCTGTTTTTT. Its translation is CASSLRRALANTGELFF.

This clonotype was seen ten or more times. The chain recombines TRBV7-2 with TRBJ2-7; a possible D gene is TRBD1 (6 bases). Germline CDR1 reads SGHTA; CDR2 reads FQGNSA. CDR3 length: 15 amino acids. V was clipped by 2 bases and J by 0 bases, with 11 bases between them. This CDR3 reads CASSLSGDSSYEQYF. The CDR3 DNA reads as TGTGCCAGCAGCTTATCAGGGGATAGCTCCTACGAGCAGTACTTC.

This clonotype appeared a few times. The chain is built from TRBV5-1 and TRBJ2-7; 7 nucleotides line up with TRBD1. CDR3 length: 15 amino acids. V trimming: 4 bases; J trimming: 2 bases; junction bases outside the gene matches: 9. CDR1 and CDR2 from the germline V gene are SGHRS and YFSETQ. The CDR3 is CASSPIATGPYEQYF. CDR3 DNA sequence: TGCGCCAGCAGCCCTATCGCGACAGGGCCCTACGAGCAGTACTTC.

This clonotype came up many times. The chain couples TRBV30 to TRBJ1-6; D ambiguous. V shed 0 bases and J shed 8 bases, with 8 bases lying between them. This CDR3 region has 13 residues. CDR1 is GTSNPN, CDR2 SVGIG, per germline (reference sequence). The DNA for the CDR3 is TGTGCCTGGAGTGTAATCCCTTATTCACCCCTCCACTTT. Residues: CAWSVIPYSPLHF.

This clonotype was found a few times. This rearrangement joins TRBV28 to TRBJ2-5, with D perhaps given as TRBD1 or TRBD2 (6 bases each). CDR3 size: 13 residues. The germline V gene has CDR1 MDHEN and CDR2 SYDVKM. The V end was cut by 7 bases, the J end by 4 bases, with 13 bases between. For the CDR3, the DNA is TGTGCCAGCACGGGGGCGCGGGGAGAGACCCAGTACTTC. It encodes CASTGARGETQYF.

This clonotype was recorded at least ten times. The chain recombines TRBV7-3 with TRBJ2-3; a weak D match, TRBD2 (5 bases). Germline-derived CDR1 and CDR2 are SGHTA and FQGTGA. V lost 3 bases, J lost 2 bases, and 12 bases lay in between. CDR3 length: 15 residues. For the CDR3, the DNA is TGTGCCAGCAGCTTCAGAGCTCGGGACACAGATACGCAGTATTTT. Protein sequence: CASSFRARDTDTQYF.

This clonotype was counted at least ten times. The chain carries TRBV2 and TRBJ1-3, with D unclear. Trimming shortened V by 6 bases and J by 2 bases, and 5 bases separated the two germline ends. Germline CDR1 is SNHLY and CDR2 is FYNNEI. This CDR3 is built from 12 residues. The CDR3 here is CASRGTGNTIYF. CDR3 sequence (DNA): TGTGCCAGCAGGGGAACTGGAAACACCATATATTTT.

V usage is TRBV18 and J usage is TRBJ2-5; D is possibly TRBD2 (6 bases). Trimming left V 4 bases short and J 5 bases short, with 26 bases between. Germline assignment: CDR1 KGHSH and CDR2 LQKENI. This CDR3 has 18 amino acids. CDR3 sequence (DNA): TGTGCCAGCTCACAAAGGGACTTTCGGGCTTCTGGTAGCGAGACCCAGTACTTC. It specifies CASSQRDFRASGSETQYF.

This clonotype was detected many times. The CDR3 sequence is CSARPGTGGRSNQPQHF. The DNA of the CDR3 is TGCAGTGCTAGGCCCGGGACAGGGGGTCGGAGCAATCAGCCCCAGCATTTT. The rearrangement joins TRBV20-1 to TRBJ1-5; 11 bases agree with TRBD1. This CDR3 spans 17 amino acids. Trimming at V came to 3 bases and at J to 1 base, leaving 8 bases not matched to a gene. Germline V gene lookup returns CDR1 DFQATT and CDR2 SNEGSKA (reference sequence).